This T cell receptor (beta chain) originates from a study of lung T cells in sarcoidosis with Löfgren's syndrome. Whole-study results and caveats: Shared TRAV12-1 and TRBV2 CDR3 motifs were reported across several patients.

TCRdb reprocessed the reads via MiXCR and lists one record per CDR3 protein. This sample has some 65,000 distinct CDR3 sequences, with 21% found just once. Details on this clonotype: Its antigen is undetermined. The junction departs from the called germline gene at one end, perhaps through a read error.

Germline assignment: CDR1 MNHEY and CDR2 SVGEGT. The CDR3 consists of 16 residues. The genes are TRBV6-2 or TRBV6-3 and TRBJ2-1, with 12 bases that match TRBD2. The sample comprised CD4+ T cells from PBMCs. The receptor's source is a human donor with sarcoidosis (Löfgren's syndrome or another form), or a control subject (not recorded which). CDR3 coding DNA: TGTGCCAGCAGTCCTCCCGGGACTAGCGGGCTCTATGAGCAGCTCTTC. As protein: CASSPPGTSGLYEQLF.